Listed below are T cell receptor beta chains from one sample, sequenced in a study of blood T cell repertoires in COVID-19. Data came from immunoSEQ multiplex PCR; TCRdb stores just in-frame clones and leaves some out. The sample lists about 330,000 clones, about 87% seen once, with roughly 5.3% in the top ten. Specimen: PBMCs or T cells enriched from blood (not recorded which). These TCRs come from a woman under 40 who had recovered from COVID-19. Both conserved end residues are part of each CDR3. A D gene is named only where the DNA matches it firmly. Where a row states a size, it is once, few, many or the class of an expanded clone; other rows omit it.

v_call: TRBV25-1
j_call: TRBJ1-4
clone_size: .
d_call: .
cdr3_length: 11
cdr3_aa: CASVLNEKLFF
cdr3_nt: TGTGCCAGCGTTCTAAATGAAAAACTGTTTTTT

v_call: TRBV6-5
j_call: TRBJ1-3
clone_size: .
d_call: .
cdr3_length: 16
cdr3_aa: CASSYAYGPSGGTIYF
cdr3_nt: TGTGCCAGCAGTTACGCTTATGGCCCATCCGGGGGGACCATATATTTT

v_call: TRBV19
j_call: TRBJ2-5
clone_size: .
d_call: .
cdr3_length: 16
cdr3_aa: CASSLISRGAQETQYF
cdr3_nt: TGTGCCAGTAGTCTGATTAGCAGGGGGGCCCAGGAGACCCAGTACTTC

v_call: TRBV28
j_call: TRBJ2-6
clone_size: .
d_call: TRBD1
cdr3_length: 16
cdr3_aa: CASSFNRGPGANVLTF
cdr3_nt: TGTGCCAGCAGTTTCAACAGGGGGCCTGGGGCCAACGTCCTGACTTTC

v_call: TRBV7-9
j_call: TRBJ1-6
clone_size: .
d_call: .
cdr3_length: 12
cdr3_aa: CASSPRHTPLHF
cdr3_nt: TGTGCCAGCAGCCCGAGACATACACCCCTCCACTTT

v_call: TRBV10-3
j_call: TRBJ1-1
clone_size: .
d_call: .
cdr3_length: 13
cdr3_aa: CAISNQGNTEAFF
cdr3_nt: TGTGCCATCAGTAACCAGGGGAACACTGAAGCTTTCTTT

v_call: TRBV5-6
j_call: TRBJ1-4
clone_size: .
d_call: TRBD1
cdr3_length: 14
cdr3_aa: CASSPQGANEKLFF
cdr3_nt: TGTGCCAGCAGCCCGCAGGGGGCTAATGAAAAACTGTTTTTT

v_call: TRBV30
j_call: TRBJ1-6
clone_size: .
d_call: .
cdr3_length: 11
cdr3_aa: CAWSGASPLHF
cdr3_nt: TGTGCCTGGAGTGGCGCGTCACCCCTCCACTTT

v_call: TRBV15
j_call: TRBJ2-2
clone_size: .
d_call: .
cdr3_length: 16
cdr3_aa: CATSRDRRGVGGELFF
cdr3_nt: TGTGCCACCAGCAGAGATCGGCGAGGAGTGGGCGGGGAGCTGTTTTTT

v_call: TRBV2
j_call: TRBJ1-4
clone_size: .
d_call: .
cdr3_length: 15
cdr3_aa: CASSGQGGRVEKLFF
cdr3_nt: TGTGCCAGCAGTGGCCAAGGGGGTCGGGTTGAAAAACTGTTTTTT

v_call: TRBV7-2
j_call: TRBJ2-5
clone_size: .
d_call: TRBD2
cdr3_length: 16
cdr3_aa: CASSSPRGVRQETQYF
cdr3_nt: TGTGCCAGCAGCTCCCCCCGGGGGGTTCGGCAAGAGACCCAGTACTTC

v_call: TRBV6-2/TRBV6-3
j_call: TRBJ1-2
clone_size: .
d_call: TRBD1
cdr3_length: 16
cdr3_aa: CASSFTGTGSLYGYTF
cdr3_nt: TGTGCCAGCAGTTTCACCGGGACAGGGTCCCTCTATGGCTACACCTTC

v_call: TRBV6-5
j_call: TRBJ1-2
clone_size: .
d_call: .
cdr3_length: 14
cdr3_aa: CASSADRNLYGYTF
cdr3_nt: TGTGCCAGCAGCGCGGACAGAAACCTCTATGGCTACACCTTC

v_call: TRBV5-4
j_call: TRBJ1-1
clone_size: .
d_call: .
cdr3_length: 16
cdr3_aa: CASSHGQSRGTAEAFF
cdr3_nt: TGTGCCAGCAGCCATGGACAGAGCCGAGGTACGGCTGAAGCTTTCTTT

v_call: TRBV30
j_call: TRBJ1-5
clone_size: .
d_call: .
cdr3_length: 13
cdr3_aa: CAWRLQSGEPQHF
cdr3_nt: TGTGCCTGGAGACTCCAGAGCGGGGAGCCCCAGCATTTT

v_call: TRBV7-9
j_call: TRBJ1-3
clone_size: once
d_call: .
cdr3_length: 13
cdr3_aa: CASFTAGGNTIYF
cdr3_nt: TGTGCCAGCTTTACGGCAGGGGGAAACACCATATATTTT